This paragraph reports one T cell receptor beta chain. Per the authors' pipeline: Using reference gene primer amplification, nucleated cell counts were estimated. The repertoire was sequenced with immunoSEQ multiplex PCR; TCRdb's copy has only in-frame clones and lacks some. V and J calls and clone size follow that table, whereas D and trimming were derived from the DNA. Altogether tens of thousands of clones are present, approximately 80% being singletons, with the ten largest covering more than 2.5%. Unmatched junction bases numbered 10, after V lost 3 bases and J lost 4 bases. The germline CDR1 and CDR2 sequences are SGHRS and YFSETQ. The CDR3 length is 15 residues. The data derive from a study of blood T cell repertoires in COVID-19. On the study more broadly: Acute and convalescent COVID-19 samples came from the United States, Italy and Spain. T cells, B-cell-depleted T cells, or PBMCs provided the cDNA or gDNA that served as material.

Sequenced material: peripheral blood. The clonotype comes from a woman in her sixties or seventies with acute or convalescent COVID-19. V gene TRBV5-1 combines with J gene TRBJ2-7; TRBD2 matches at 7 bases. In DNA, the CDR3 is TGCGCCAGCAGCTCCGGGTCCCGCGGGGGATACGAGCAGTACTTC. The encoded protein is CASSSGSRGGYEQYF. The whole variable domain, remainder taken from reference TRBV5-1 and TRBJ2-7, is KAGVTQTPRYLIKTRGQQVTLSCSPISGHRSVSWYQQTPGQGLQFLFEYFSETQRNKGNFPGRFSGRQFSNSRSEMNVSTLELGDSALYLCASSSGSRGGYEQYFGPGTRLTVT.